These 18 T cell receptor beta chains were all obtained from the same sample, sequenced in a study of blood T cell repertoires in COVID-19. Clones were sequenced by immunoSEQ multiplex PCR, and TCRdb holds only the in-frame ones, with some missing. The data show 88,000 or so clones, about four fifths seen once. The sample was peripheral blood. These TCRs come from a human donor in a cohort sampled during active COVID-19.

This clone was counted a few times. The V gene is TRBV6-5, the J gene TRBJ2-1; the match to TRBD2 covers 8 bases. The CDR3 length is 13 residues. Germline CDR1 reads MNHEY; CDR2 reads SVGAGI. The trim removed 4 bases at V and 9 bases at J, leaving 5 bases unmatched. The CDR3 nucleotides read TGTGCCAGCAGTTCGATAGCGGGAACTGAGCAGTTCTTC. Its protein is CASSSIAGTEQFF.

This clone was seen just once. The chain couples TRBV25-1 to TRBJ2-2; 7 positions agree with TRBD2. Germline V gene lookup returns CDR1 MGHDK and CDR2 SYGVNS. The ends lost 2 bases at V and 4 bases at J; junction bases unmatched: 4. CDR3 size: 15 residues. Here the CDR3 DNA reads TGTGCCAGCAGTGAAATAGGCGGGAGCACCGGGGAGCTGTTTTTT. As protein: CASSEIGGSTGELFF.

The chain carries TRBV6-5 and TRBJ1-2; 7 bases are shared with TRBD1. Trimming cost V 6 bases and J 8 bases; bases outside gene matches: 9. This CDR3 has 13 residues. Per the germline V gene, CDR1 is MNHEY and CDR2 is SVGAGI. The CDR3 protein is CASSQGTVGGYTF. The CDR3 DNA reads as TGTGCCAGCAGCCAAGGGACAGTCGGAGGCTACACCTTC.

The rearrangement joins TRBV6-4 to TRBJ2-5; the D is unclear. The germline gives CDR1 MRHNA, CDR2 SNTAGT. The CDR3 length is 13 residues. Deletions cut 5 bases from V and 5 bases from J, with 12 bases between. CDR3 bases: TGTGCCAGCAGTAGTCTCCTCGGGGAGACCCAGTACTTC. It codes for CASSSLLGETQYF.

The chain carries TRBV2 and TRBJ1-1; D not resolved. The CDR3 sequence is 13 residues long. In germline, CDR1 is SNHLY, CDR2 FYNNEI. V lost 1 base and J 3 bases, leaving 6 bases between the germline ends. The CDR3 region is CASSEGRDTEAFF. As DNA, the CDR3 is TGTGCCAGCAGTGAAGGGAGGGACACTGAAGCTTTCTTT.

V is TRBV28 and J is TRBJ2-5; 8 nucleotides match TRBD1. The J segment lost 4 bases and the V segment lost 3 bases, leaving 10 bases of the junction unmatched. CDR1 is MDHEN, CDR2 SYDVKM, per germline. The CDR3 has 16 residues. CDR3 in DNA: TGTGCCAGCAGTTTTCTGACAGGGGCTCCACGAGAGACCCAGTACTTC. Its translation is CASSFLTGAPRETQYF.

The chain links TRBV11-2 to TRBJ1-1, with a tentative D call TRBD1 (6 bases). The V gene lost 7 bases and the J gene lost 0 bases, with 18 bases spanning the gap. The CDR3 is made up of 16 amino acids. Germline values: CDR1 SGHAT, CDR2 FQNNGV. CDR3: CASTPTGRVLNTEAFF. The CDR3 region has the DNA TGTGCCAGCACCCCTACAGGGAGGGTTTTGAACACTGAAGCTTTCTTT. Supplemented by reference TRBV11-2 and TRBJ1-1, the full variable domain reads EAGVAQSPRYKIIEKRQSVAFWCNPISGHATLYWYQQILGQGPKLLIQFQNNGVVDDSQLPKDRFSAERLKGVDSTLKIQPAKLEDSAVYLCASTPTGRVLNTEAFFGQGTRLTVV.

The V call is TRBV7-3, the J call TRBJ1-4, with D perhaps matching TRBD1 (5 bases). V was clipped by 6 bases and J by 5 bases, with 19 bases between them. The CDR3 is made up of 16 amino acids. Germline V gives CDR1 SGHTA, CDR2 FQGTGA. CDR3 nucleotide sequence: TGTGCCAGCAGTCTTAACCCCCGGGGGGAGAATGAAAAACTGTTTTTT. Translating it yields CASSLNPRGENEKLFF. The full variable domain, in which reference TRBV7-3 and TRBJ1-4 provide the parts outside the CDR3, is GAGVSQTPSNKVTEKGKYVELRCDPISGHTALYWYRQSLGQGPEFLIYFQGTGAADDSGLPNDRFFAVRPEGSVSTLKIQRTERGDSAVYLCASSLNPRGENEKLFFGSGTQLSVL.

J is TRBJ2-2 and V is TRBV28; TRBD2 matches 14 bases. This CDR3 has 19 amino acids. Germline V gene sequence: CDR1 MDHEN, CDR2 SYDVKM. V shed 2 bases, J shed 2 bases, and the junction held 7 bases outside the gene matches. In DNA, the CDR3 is TGTGCCAGCAGTTTAACCCATGGGACTAGCGGGAGCAACACCGGGGAGCTGTTTTTT. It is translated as CASSLTHGTSGSNTGELFF.

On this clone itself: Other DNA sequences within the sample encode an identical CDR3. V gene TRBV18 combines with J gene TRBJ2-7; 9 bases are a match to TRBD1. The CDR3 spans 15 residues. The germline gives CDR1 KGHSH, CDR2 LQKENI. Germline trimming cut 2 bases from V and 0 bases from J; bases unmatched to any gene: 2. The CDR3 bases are TGTGCCAGCTCACCAGGGACAGGGACCTCCTACGAGCAGTACTTC. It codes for CASSPGTGTSYEQYF.

The CDR3 DNA follows: TGCGCCAGCAGCCAAGATGGGAGTACGGATACGCAGTATTTT. Amino acids: CASSQDGSTDTQYF. The gene calls are TRBV4-3 and TRBJ2-3, with D possibly being TRBD2 (5 bases). V was trimmed by 0 bases and J by 6 bases, leaving 10 bases between them. Germline V lookup: CDR1 LGHNA, CDR2 YSLEER. The CDR3 length is 14 residues.

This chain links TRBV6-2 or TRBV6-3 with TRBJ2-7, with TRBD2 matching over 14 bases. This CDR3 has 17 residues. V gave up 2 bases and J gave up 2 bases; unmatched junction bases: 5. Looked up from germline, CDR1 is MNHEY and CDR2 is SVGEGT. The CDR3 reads CASSYGTSGSWTYEQYF. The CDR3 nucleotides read TGTGCCAGCAGTTACGGGACTAGCGGGAGCTGGACCTACGAGCAGTACTTC.

CDR3 region: CASSQSRGQDGYTF. In DNA, the CDR3 is TGTGCCAGCAGCCAATCCAGGGGGCAGGATGGCTACACCTTC. This chain connects TRBV4-2 to TRBJ1-2; TRBD1 matches at 8 bases. The germline gives CDR1 LGHNA, CDR2 YNFKEQ. V shed 2 bases and J 6 bases; nucleotides not matched to a gene: 5. This CDR3 region has 14 residues.

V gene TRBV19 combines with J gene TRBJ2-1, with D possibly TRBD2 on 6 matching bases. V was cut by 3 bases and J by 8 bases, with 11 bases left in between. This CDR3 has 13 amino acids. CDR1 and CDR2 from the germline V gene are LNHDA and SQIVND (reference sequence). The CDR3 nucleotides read TGTGCCAGTAGTATTGGGACTGGGGATGAGCAGTTCTTC. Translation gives CASSIGTGDEQFF.

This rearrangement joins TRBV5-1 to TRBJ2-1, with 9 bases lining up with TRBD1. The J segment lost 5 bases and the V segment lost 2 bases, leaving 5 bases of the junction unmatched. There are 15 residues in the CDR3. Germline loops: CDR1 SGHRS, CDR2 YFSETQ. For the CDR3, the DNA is TGCGCCAGCAGCTTCCGGGACAGGGTAAACAATGAGCAGTTCTTC. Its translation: CASSFRDRVNNEQFF.

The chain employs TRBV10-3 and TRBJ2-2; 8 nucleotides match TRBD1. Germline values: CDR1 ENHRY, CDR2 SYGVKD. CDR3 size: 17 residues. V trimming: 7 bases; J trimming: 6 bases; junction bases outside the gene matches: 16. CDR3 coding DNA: TGTGCCATCAAGGACAGGGTATGGGCCCCCACCGCCGGGGAGCTGTTTTTT. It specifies CAIKDRVWAPTAGELFF.

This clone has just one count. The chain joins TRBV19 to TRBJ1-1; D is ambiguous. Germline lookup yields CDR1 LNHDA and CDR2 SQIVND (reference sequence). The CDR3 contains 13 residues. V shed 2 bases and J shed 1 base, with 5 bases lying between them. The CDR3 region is CASSIQENTEAFF. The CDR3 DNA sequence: TGTGCCAGTAGTATACAGGAGAACACTGAAGCTTTCTTT.

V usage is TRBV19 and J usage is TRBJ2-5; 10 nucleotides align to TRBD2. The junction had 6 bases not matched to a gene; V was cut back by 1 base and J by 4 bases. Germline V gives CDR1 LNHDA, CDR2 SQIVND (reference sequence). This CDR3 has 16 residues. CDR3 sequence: CASSIGTSGPRETQYF. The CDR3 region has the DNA TGTGCCAGTAGTATAGGGACTAGCGGACCCCGAGAGACCCAGTACTTC.